Listed here are 8 T cell receptor beta chains from one sample, sequenced in a study of PD-1 blockade in classical Hodgkin lymphoma. Sample time point: cycle 4 day 1 (C4D1), after more than five weeks of nivolumab. Every single patient, without exception, relapsed after autologous stem cell transplantation, and brentuximab vedotin exposure varied. Repertoires were generated with immunoSEQ multiplex PCR, while TCRdb's copy carries only in-frame clones and drops some. Of about 33,000 clones in the sample, approximately 65% were seen once. The specimen was peripheral blood mononuclear cells (PBMCs), collected before the fourth cycle of nivolumab. The receptors derive from a human donor with classical Hodgkin lymphoma.

The rearrangement joins TRBV4-3 to TRBJ1-2; weak D call: TRBD1 (6 bases). The length of the CDR3 is 15 residues. With 3 bases removed from V and 0 bases from J, the gap between germline ends came to 11 bases. The germline CDR1 and CDR2 sequences are LGHNA and YSLEER. The CDR3 here is CASSQTQGANYGYTF. The CDR3 DNA is TGCGCCAGCAGCCAGACACAGGGAGCTAACTATGGCTACACCTTC.

The CDR3 here is CASSPVPSGNTIYF. The CDR3 nucleotides read TGTGCCAGCAGTCCAGTTCCCTCTGGAAACACCATATATTTT. The gene calls are TRBV27 and TRBJ1-3; D unresolved. V gave up 5 bases and J gave up 0 bases, with 8 bases separating them. Germline-derived CDR1 and CDR2 are MNHEY and SMNVEV (reference sequence). The CDR3 contains 14 residues.

The chain recombines TRBV6-1 with TRBJ2-7; 8 bases are shared with TRBD1. This CDR3 region has 15 residues. Germline CDR1 reads MNHNS; CDR2 reads SASEGT. Trimming cost V 6 bases and J 3 bases; bases outside gene matches: 10. The CDR3 DNA reads TGTGCCAGCAGCGAGGACAGGGACTTCATCTACGAGCAGTACTTC. This codes for CASSEDRDFIYEQYF.

This clone occurred a few times. The V and J genes are TRBV19 and TRBJ1-5, with TRBD1 as a possible D gene (5 bases). Germline V gene lookup returns CDR1 LNHDA and CDR2 SQIVND (reference sequence). V shed 0 bases and J shed 6 bases, with 12 bases lying between them. The CDR3 is 15 amino acids. In DNA, the CDR3 is TGTGCCAGTAGTATAGATGGGGGGTTGGGTCAGCCCCAGCATTTT. Amino acids: CASSIDGGLGQPQHF.

To note about this clone: The junction and the germline gene differ at one end; a read error may be behind it. The V call is TRBV2, the J call TRBJ1-2; 11 positions agree with TRBD1. CDR1 and CDR2 (germline): SNHLY, FYNNEI. There are 11 residues in the CDR3. For the CDR3, the DNA is TGTGCCAGGGCAATAGGACAGGGGGCCTTCTTC. It codes for CARAIGQGAFF.

The chain employs TRBV29-1 and TRBJ1-1; D is unresolved. V lost 4 bases to trimming and J lost 5 bases, with 5 bases between them. CDR1 is SQVTM, CDR2 ANQGSEA, per germline. The CDR3 spans 10 residues. CDR3 nucleotide sequence: TGCAGCGTTGCGAAGACTGAAGCTTTCTTT. Encoded protein: CSVAKTEAFF.

V gene TRBV5-6 combines with J gene TRBJ2-7; perhaps TRBD2 as D (7 bases). Germline CDR1 is SGHDT and CDR2 is YYEEEE. This CDR3 is built from 18 residues. V shed 1 base and J shed 0 bases, with 20 bases lying between them. This CDR3 is CASSLTRRGRGSSYEQYF. The CDR3 DNA sequence: TGTGCCAGCAGCTTGACCCGGCGGGGGCGGGGTAGCTCCTACGAGCAGTACTTC. The full variable domain, its missing parts supplied by reference TRBV5-6 and TRBJ2-7, is DAGVTQSPTHLIKTRGQQVTLRCSPKSGHDTVSWYQQALGQGPQFIFQYYEEEERQRGNFPDRFSGHQFPNYSSELNVNALLLGDSALYLCASSLTRRGRGSSYEQYFGPGTRLTVT.

The V gene is TRBV6-6, the J gene TRBJ1-1; weak D call: TRBD1 (5 bases). The CDR3 totals 10 residues. Looked up from germline, CDR1 is MNHNY and CDR2 is SVGAGI (reference sequence). Between the trimmed V and J ends, which lost 6 bases and 10 bases, there was a span of 9 bases. CDR3 amino acids: CASRGGRAFF. Written as DNA, the CDR3 is TGTGCCAGCAGGGGGGGACGAGCTTTCTTT.